Sequencing of this T cell receptor (beta chain) was carried out in a study of blood T cell repertoires in COVID-19. About the research overall: Whether acute or convalescent, the COVID-19 samples came from the United States, Italy and Spain.

As handled by the study authors: The assay estimated nucleated cells by amplifying reference gene primers. Some clones are missing from TCRdb's copy, which holds only in-frame ones; the method was immunoSEQ multiplex PCR. From that table come the V and J calls and clone size; the DNA was used to work out D and trimming. The table records some 280,000 clones, 89% of them present only once. Germline assignment: CDR1 SGHTA and CDR2 FQGTGA. The CDR3 is 13 residues long. V was clipped by 7 bases and J by 3 bases, with 12 bases between them. The clonotype was recovered from a woman aged 60-75 years with acute or convalescent COVID-19. The chain uses TRBV7-3 and TRBJ2-5; weak D call: TRBD1 (5 bases). Sequenced material: peripheral blood. This CDR3 is CASKVGPEETQYF. Here the CDR3 DNA reads TGTGCCAGCAAGGTGGGGCCCGAAGAGACCCAGTACTTC.